These T cell receptor beta chains were read from a single sample in a study of beta chain features in type 1 diabetes. Method: immunoSEQ multiplex PCR; TCRdb's copy keeps in-frame clones and lacks some. The table has roughly 500,000 clones, over 10% seen once. Sequencing used naive CD4+ T cells from blood. The receptors stem from a woman between 18 and 29 years old in good health. Both conserved end residues are part of each CDR3. D genes are given only for firm matches. Some rows mark clone size as missing; the rest say once, few, many or name a class of expanded clone.

CDR3aa	CDR3nt	v_gene	d_gene	len	j_gene	abundance
CASSYAGGRYNEQFF	TGTGCCAGCAGTTACGCCGGCGGGAGATACAATGAGCAGTTCTTC	TRBV6-5	TRBD2	15	TRBJ2-1	NA
CASSHDRGLNEQYF	TGTGCCAGCAGCCATGACAGGGGGTTAAACGAGCAGTACTTC	TRBV13	TRBD1	14	TRBJ2-7	few
CASKGNTEAFF	TGTGCCAGCAAAGGCAACACTGAAGCTTTCTTT	TRBV28	NA	11	TRBJ1-1	NA
CASSLAGTSGRARETQYF	TGTGCCAGCAGCTTAGCGGGAACTAGCGGGAGGGCCAGAGAGACCCAGTACTTC	TRBV7-2	TRBD2	18	TRBJ2-5	NA
CASSLRQRDRGTGELFF	TGTGCCAGCAGTCTACGACAGAGGGACAGGGGAACCGGGGAGCTGTTTTTT	TRBV27	TRBD1	17	TRBJ2-2	NA
CATSRDSPDDEQFF	TGTGCCACCAGCAGAGATTCCCCAGACGATGAGCAGTTCTTC	TRBV15	NA	14	TRBJ2-1	few
CASSLDSVLTEAFF	TGCGCCAGCAGCTTGGATTCGGTCCTCACTGAAGCTTTCTTT	TRBV5-1	NA	14	TRBJ1-1	few
CASSLPGTGSTDTQYF	TGCGCCAGCAGCTTACCCGGGACAGGGTCCACAGATACGCAGTATTTT	TRBV5-1	TRBD1	16	TRBJ2-3	NA
CASSQDGGRLAYEQYF	TGCGCCAGCAGCCAAGATGGTGGGCGGTTAGCCTACGAGCAGTACTTC	TRBV4-3	NA	16	TRBJ2-7	NA
CARVVHEQYF	TGTGCCAGAGTGGTGCACGAGCAGTACTTC	TRBV19	NA	10	TRBJ2-7	few
CASSEGQGITTEAFF	TGTGCCAGCAGCGAGGGACAGGGGATTACGACTGAAGCTTTCTTT	TRBV5-4	TRBD1	15	TRBJ1-1	few
CASSKAQNTGELFF	TGTGCCAGCAGCAAAGCACAGAACACCGGGGAGCTGTTTTTT	TRBV21-1	NA	14	TRBJ2-2	few
CASSWDSMNTEAFF	TGTGCCAGCAGCTGGGACAGTATGAACACTGAAGCTTTCTTT	TRBV5-4	TRBD1	14	TRBJ1-1	few
CASSPGSEQFF	TGTGCCAGCAGTCCAGGGAGTGAGCAGTTCTTC	TRBV7-9	NA	11	TRBJ2-1	NA
CASSSHSTDTQYF	TGTGCCAGCAGTTCCCATAGCACAGATACGCAGTATTTT	TRBV27	NA	13	TRBJ2-3	NA
CASSLGTSGRAGSEQFF	TGTGCCAGCAGCTTAGGGACTAGCGGGAGGGCCGGTAGTGAGCAGTTCTTC	TRBV7-2	TRBD2	17	TRBJ2-1	NA
CASSPGTGAKNIQYF	TGTGCCAGCTCACCGGGGACAGGTGCCAAAAACATTCAGTACTTC	TRBV18	TRBD1	15	TRBJ2-4	many
CASSDDGGARETQYF	TGTGCCAGCAGTGACGACGGGGGGGCCCGGGAGACCCAGTACTTC	TRBV25-1	TRBD2	15	TRBJ2-5	NA
CASSPALPETQYF	TGTGCCAGTAGTCCGGCTTTACCGGAGACCCAGTACTTC	TRBV19	NA	13	TRBJ2-5	NA
CASSSSSPRTGQSYTF	TGTGCCAGCAGCTCCTCCTCCCCCCGGACAGGGCAGAGCTACACCTTC	TRBV7-2	TRBD1	16	TRBJ1-2	few
CASSQPTRGLKADTQYF	TGTGCCAGCAGCCAACCGACGAGGGGGCTAAAAGCAGATACGCAGTATTTT	TRBV4-2	TRBD1	17	TRBJ2-3	few
CASSPAPSDNEQFF	TGCGCCAGCAGCCCCGCGCCGTCGGACAATGAGCAGTTCTTC	TRBV5-1	NA	14	TRBJ2-1	few
CASSAAGTDTQYF	TGTGCCAGCTCAGCGGCAGGCACAGATACGCAGTATTTT	TRBV18	NA	13	TRBJ2-3	NA
CASSLSRGQATEVF	TGTGCCAGCAGCTTGTCGAGGGGACAGGCCACGGAGGTCTTC	TRBV5-4	TRBD1	14	TRBJ2-1	few
CSAKPGVEQYF	TGCAGTGCTAAACCAGGGGTCGAGCAGTACTTC	TRBV20-1	NA	11	TRBJ2-7	few
CASSEYARGWGYTF	TGTGCCAGCAGTGAATATGCGAGGGGATGGGGCTACACCTTC	TRBV25-1	NA	14	TRBJ1-2	NA
CSVAAGGYYGYTF	TGCAGCGTTGCGGCAGGGGGCTACTATGGCTACACCTTC	TRBV29-1	TRBD1	13	TRBJ1-2	few
CATSGNRGLYGYTF	TGTGCCACCAGCGGTAACAGGGGGCTGTATGGCTACACCTTC	TRBV15	TRBD1	14	TRBJ1-2	NA